This record concerns one T cell receptor (beta chain) sequence. The repertoire was sequenced with immunoSEQ multiplex PCR; TCRdb's copy has only in-frame clones and lacks some. Here the sample spans approximately 10,000 clones, about 81% being singletons. The entry originates in a study of sequential checkpoint blockade in melanoma. About the study: Arm A got nivolumab then ipilimumab; arm B the reverse, 1:1. Both treatment sequences were followed by maintenance nivolumab.

Treatment given: randomized to nivolumab then ipilimumab (arm A) or the reverse (arm B). PBMC sorting kept live CD3+CD8+ cells without CD19 or CD56. The sequences come from CD8+ T cells sorted from blood (inferred from file names), collected from a patient given nivolumab and ipilimumab in sequence. The clonotype originates from a human donor with melanoma.

CDR3 DNA: TGTGCCAGCAGCCCGGACAGCCTGCAACTGTTTTTT. Protein: CASSPDSLQLFF. This rearrangement joins TRBV6-5 to TRBJ1-4, with TRBD1 as a possible D gene (6 bases). This CDR3 has 12 residues. Trimming took off 6 bases at V and 12 bases at J, with 14 bases between the two ends. CDR1 MNHEY and CDR2 SVGAGI come from the germline V gene.